This T cell receptor (beta chain) was observed in a study of blood T cells in healthy people across ages. The CDR3 has 16 residues. Per germline, CDR1 SEHNR and CDR2 FQNEAQ (reference sequence). Then a second PCR, running roughly 6 to 11 cycles, was carried out with a sample-barcoded 5' primer and a J-beta primer mix. TCRdb re-called the 5' RACE reads with MiXCR, one entry per CDR3 protein. The table shows about 1 million distinct CDR3 sequences, with around 45% occurring only once. A few counts support this clonotype. Sequenced sample: blood. This clonotype was sampled from an older woman in good health. The chain couples TRBV7-9 to TRBJ2-4; D is perhaps TRBD2 (5 bases). The J call may be incorrect, as the DNA end agrees better with TRBJ2-5. The CDR3 loop is CASSPTGLGFGETQYF. The CDR3 DNA is TGTGCCAGCAGCCCCACGGGGTTGGGTTTTGGAGAGACCCAGTACTTC.